Listed below are T cell receptor beta chains from one sample, sequenced in a study of blood T cell repertoires in COVID-19. Some clones are missing from TCRdb's copy, which holds only in-frame ones; the method was immunoSEQ multiplex PCR. This table has around 260,000 clones, about 89% appearing once. The source material was peripheral blood. Receptor source: a woman aged 50 to 60 with acute or convalescent COVID-19. The CDR3 runs from the conserved cysteine through the conserved F or W. D genes are given only for firm matches. Clone size is shown for a subset of rows, as once, few, many or a class of expanded clone.

d_call,v_call,j_call,cdr3_length,clone_size,cdr3_nt,cdr3_aa
.,TRBV19,TRBJ1-2,15,.,TGTGCCAGTAGCGGGCCCTGGGGGCGTCACTATGGCTACACCTTC,CASSGPWGRHYGYTF
TRBD1,TRBV5-1,TRBJ1-5,13,.,TGCGCCAGCAGCAAGGACAGGGCAGAGCCCCAGCATTTT,CASSKDRAEPQHF
.,TRBV27,TRBJ2-1,16,.,TGTGCCAGCACAAGTTTCATTGCGAGCTCCTACAATGAGCAGTTCTTC,CASTSFIASSYNEQFF
TRBD2,TRBV28,TRBJ2-1,18,.,TGTGCCAGCAGTTTCATTGCGACTAGCGGGAGGTACTACAATGAGCAGTTCTTC,CASSFIATSGRYYNEQFF
.,TRBV27,TRBJ1-5,14,.,TGTGCCAGCAGTCCCGGGACAATCAATCAGCCCCAGCATTTT,CASSPGTINQPQHF
.,TRBV6-6,TRBJ1-5,13,.,TGTGCCAGCAACGGCAGGCGTCATCAGCCCCAGCATTTT,CASNGRRHQPQHF
.,TRBV6-5,TRBJ2-1,12,.,TGTGCCATCCTAAAAGGGGCTTATGAGCAGTTCTTC,CAILKGAYEQFF
.,TRBV19,TRBJ1-2,15,once,TGTGCCAGTAGTATGATGGGCAGCCCTAACTATGGCTACACCTTC,CASSMMGSPNYGYTF
TRBD2,TRBV28,TRBJ2-3,17,.,TGTGCCAGCAGTACACTACGGGGACTAGCGGGAGGAGATACGCAGTATTTT,CASSTLRGLAGGDTQYF
TRBD1,TRBV11-2,TRBJ2-1,16,.,TGTGCCAGCAGCTCAGTACCGGGACAGGGAGGGGGTGAGCAGTTCTTC,CASSSVPGQGGGEQFF
.,TRBV4-3,TRBJ1-3,17,.,TGCGCCAGCAGCCAAGATGACAGGCGGAGCTCTGGAAACACCATATATTTT,CASSQDDRRSSGNTIYF
.,TRBV10-2,TRBJ2-5,14,.,TGCGCCAGCAAAAAGGGAGGACTCCAAGAGACCCAGTACTTC,CASKKGGLQETQYF
TRBD2,TRBV29-1,TRBJ2-7,14,.,TGCAGCGTGGGATCGGCGGGAGGGCTCTACGAGCAGTACTTC,CSVGSAGGLYEQYF
.,TRBV5-5,TRBJ1-3,14,.,TGTGCCAGCAGCTCACCCGGGGCTGGAAACACCATATATTTT,CASSSPGAGNTIYF
TRBD2,TRBV24-1,TRBJ2-1,19,.,TGTGCCACCAGTGATCCGGCCCCACTAGCGGGAGATTCCTACAATGAGCAGTTCTTC,CATSDPAPLAGDSYNEQFF
.,TRBV28,TRBJ2-7,12,few,TGTGCCAGCAGTTTATCAGGCTACGAGCAGTACTTC,CASSLSGYEQYF
TRBD1,TRBV27,TRBJ2-1,16,.,TGTGCCAGCAGTCCTATGGGGGACAGGAATCACAATGAGCAGTTCTTC,CASSPMGDRNHNEQFF
.,TRBV7-7,TRBJ2-2,17,.,TGTGCTAGCAGCCCACTGAAGCAGGTCGCGAACACCGGGGAGCTGTTTTTT,CASSPLKQVANTGELFF
.,TRBV7-9,TRBJ2-7,15,.,TGTGCCAGCAGCTTCAGTGGCTCCCGACCCAGGGAGCAGTACTTC,CASSFSGSRPREQYF
.,TRBV7-3,TRBJ2-3,15,.,TGTGCCAGCAGCTTAAGCGGGACCAGGAGGGATACGCAGTATTTT,CASSLSGTRRDTQYF
.,TRBV28,TRBJ1-5,15,.,TGTGCCAGCAGTTATCGACAGGTTAGCAATCAGCCCCAGCATTTT,CASSYRQVSNQPQHF
TRBD1,TRBV5-4,TRBJ1-5,15,.,TGTGCCAGCAGCTCAGGGACAGGGGGGAATCAGCCCCAGCATTTT,CASSSGTGGNQPQHF
.,TRBV24-1,TRBJ2-1,15,once,TGTGCCACCAGTGACCCGACCCGACTCTACAATGAGCAGTTCTTC,CATSDPTRLYNEQFF
.,TRBV7-8,TRBJ1-1,13,.,TGTGCCAGCAGAGCAGGGTTAGGCTCTGAAGCTTTCTTT,CASRAGLGSEAFF
.,TRBV6-5,TRBJ1-5,15,.,TGTGCCAGCAGTCCCATACAGGGTAGCAATCAGCCCCAGCATTTT,CASSPIQGSNQPQHF
.,TRBV30,TRBJ2-7,14,.,TGTGCCTGGAGAAGAAGGGGGAGAAAAAACGAGCAGTACTTC,CAWRRRGRKNEQYF
.,TRBV12-3/TRBV12-4,TRBJ1-4,13,.,TGTGCCAGCGGGTCGACAGTAAATGAAAAACTGTTTTTT,CASGSTVNEKLFF
.,TRBV28,TRBJ1-5,19,.,TGTGCCAGCAGTCCCCCGAACAGGGTCGTGCGCGTCGGCAATCAGCCCCAGCATTTT,CASSPPNRVVRVGNQPQHF
TRBD2,TRBV14,TRBJ2-5,15,.,TGTGCCAGCAGCCTCTTTCGAGGGGAGGGGGAGACCCAGTACTTC,CASSLFRGEGETQYF
TRBD1,TRBV12-5,TRBJ1-2,13,.,TGTGCTAGTGGCAAAACAGGGGACTATGGCTACACCTTC,CASGKTGDYGYTF
.,TRBV7-2,TRBJ1-3,18,.,TGTGCCAGCAGCCTTATAGGGAGGGGCGCTGCAATCGGAAACACCATATATTTT,CASSLIGRGAAIGNTIYF
TRBD1,TRBV28,TRBJ1-2,14,few,TGTGCCAGCAGTTTATCCGGGACAGGCTATGGCTACACCTTC,CASSLSGTGYGYTF
.,TRBV29-1,TRBJ2-1,13,.,TGCAGCGTTGATAGGAGGCCCTACAATGAGCAGTTCTTC,CSVDRRPYNEQFF
.,TRBV28,TRBJ2-7,16,.,TGTGCCAGCAGTTTTGGCCGTAGGGGGAGGGCCTACGAGCAGTACTTC,CASSFGRRGRAYEQYF
TRBD1,TRBV5-1,TRBJ2-3,16,.,TGCGCCAGCAGTCCAGTACAGGGGGCAGGTGGAGATACGCAGTATTTT,CASSPVQGAGGDTQYF
TRBD1,TRBV13,TRBJ2-2,16,.,TGTGCCAGCAGCAATTACAGGGGTCGTTACACCGGGGAGCTGTTTTTT,CASSNYRGRYTGELFF
.,TRBV7-9,TRBJ1-1,14,.,TGTGCCAGCAGCTTATCCACCCGGGGCACTGAAGCTTTCTTT,CASSLSTRGTEAFF
TRBD2,TRBV7-3,TRBJ2-1,15,few,TGTGCCAGCAGCATCGAGACTAGCTATAACAATGAGCAGTTCTTC,CASSIETSYNNEQFF
TRBD2,TRBV6-6,TRBJ2-3,14,.,TGTGCCAGCAGGGGGGAGGGAAACACAGATACGCAGTATTTT,CASRGEGNTDTQYF
.,TRBV30,TRBJ1-2,14,.,TGTGCCTGGAATTATCTGGGGGGGGAGGATGGCTACACCTTC,CAWNYLGGEDGYTF
.,TRBV29-1,TRBJ2-3,14,.,TGCAGCGTGGGTTCAGGGGCCCTGGCAGATACGCAGTATTTT,CSVGSGALADTQYF
TRBD1,TRBV27,TRBJ2-7,14,.,TGTGCCAGCAGTCCCAGGACAGGGCCCTACGAGCAGTACTTC,CASSPRTGPYEQYF
TRBD1,TRBV7-3,TRBJ1-1,14,.,TGTGCCAGCAGCCTGGGACAGGCGAACACTGAAGCTTTCTTT,CASSLGQANTEAFF
.,TRBV5-1,TRBJ2-3,15,.,TGCGCCAGCAGTAGGCAGGGCCCTAGCACAGATACGCAGTATTTT,CASSRQGPSTDTQYF
.,TRBV7-8,TRBJ2-5,15,once,TGTGCCAGCAGCGACGAACAGGTCGCGCAGGGGACCCAGTACTTC,CASSDEQVAQGTQYF
.,TRBV7-2,TRBJ2-7,15,.,TGTGCCAGCAGCTTAGGGCAAGGAGACCTCTACGAGCAGTACTTC,CASSLGQGDLYEQYF
TRBD2,TRBV19,TRBJ2-1,14,.,TGTGCCAGTAGTCCCACTAGCGCCAACAATGAGCAGTTCTTC,CASSPTSANNEQFF
TRBD2,TRBV7-2,TRBJ2-3,17,.,TGTGCCAGCAGCTTAGAGCGGGGGGCGGGTGTCCCAGATACGCAGTATTTT,CASSLERGAGVPDTQYF
.,TRBV11-2,TRBJ2-7,11,.,TGTGCCAGCAGCTTTAACTACGAGCAGTACTTC,CASSFNYEQYF
.,TRBV5-1,TRBJ1-4,15,.,TGCGCCAGCAGCTTGTCATTTTTTGGGGAGGAAAAACTGTTTTTT,CASSLSFFGEEKLFF
.,TRBV5-1,TRBJ1-6,14,.,TGCGCCAGCAGCTTGGTGGGGGGAAATTCACCCCTCCACTTT,CASSLVGGNSPLHF